This T cell receptor (beta chain) was sequenced in a study of T cell responses to AZD1222 COVID-19 vaccine. With 3 bases removed from V and 8 bases from J, the gap between germline ends came to 4 bases. Germline-derived CDR1 and CDR2 are LNHDA and SQIVND (reference sequence). The CDR3 has 11 residues. The table came from immunoSEQ multiplex PCR; TCRdb's copy has only in-frame clones and leaves some out. The sample records 55,000 to 75,000 clones, approximately 91% being singletons. The TCR comes from an adult in good health. The sequencing used peripheral blood, collected on day 0 of AZD1222 vaccination. The chain recombines TRBV19 with TRBJ2-2; no firm D call. CDR3 sequence: CASSIGGELFF. The CDR3 DNA sequence: TGTGCCAGTAGTATCGGGGGGGAGCTGTTTTTT.